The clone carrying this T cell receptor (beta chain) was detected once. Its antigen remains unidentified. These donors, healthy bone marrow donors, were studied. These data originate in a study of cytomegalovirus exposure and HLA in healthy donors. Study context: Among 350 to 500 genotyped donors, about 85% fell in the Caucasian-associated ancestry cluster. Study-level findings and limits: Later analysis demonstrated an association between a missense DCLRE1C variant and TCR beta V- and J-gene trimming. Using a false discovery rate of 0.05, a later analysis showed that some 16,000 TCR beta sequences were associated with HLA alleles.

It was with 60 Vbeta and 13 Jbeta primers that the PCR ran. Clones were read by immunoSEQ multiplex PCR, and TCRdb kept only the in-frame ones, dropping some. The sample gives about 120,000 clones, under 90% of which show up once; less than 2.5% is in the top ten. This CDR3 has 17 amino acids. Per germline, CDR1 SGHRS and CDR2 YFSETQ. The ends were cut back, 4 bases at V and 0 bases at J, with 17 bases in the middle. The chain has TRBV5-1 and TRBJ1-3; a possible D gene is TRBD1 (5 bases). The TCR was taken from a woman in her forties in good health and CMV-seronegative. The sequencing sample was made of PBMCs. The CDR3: CASSPTLGHYSGNTIYF. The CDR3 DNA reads TGCGCCAGCAGCCCAACCCTAGGACATTACTCTGGAAACACCATATATTTT.